This T cell receptor (beta chain) appears in the sequencing data of a study of T cells after yellow fever vaccination. Study-wide findings and caveats: The secondary response was weaker but peaked faster, day 5 versus 15. Contaminants from the bulk population, in the form of abundant clonotypes, could be found in FACS-sorted repertoires.

V gave up 0 bases and J gave up 3 bases, with 27 bases separating them. CDR1 and CDR2 (germline): SGHDN, FVKESK. The CDR3 is made up of 20 amino acids. This clonotype occurred many times. The antigen is undetermined. A universal primer site and UMIs were added as TCR cDNA was made by 5'RACE template switching. TCRdb re-derived calls from the 5' RACE reads in MiXCR, one entry per CDR3 protein. The table lists hundreds of thousands of distinct CDR3 sequences, 8.7% of them singletons. The sequence came from a young man who received the YFV17D yellow fever vaccine. J is TRBJ2-7 and V is TRBV14; unclear D gene. Source: PBMCs, taken on the day of the first yellow fever vaccination. The CDR3 region has the DNA TGTGCCAGCAGCCAAGAGTGCTCTTCAGGTTTCCACCCGTTTGTCTACGAGCAGTACGTC. It is translated as CASSQECSSGFHPFVYEQYV.